This TCR beta chain was identified during a study of cytomegalovirus exposure and HLA in healthy donors. Study-wide findings and caveats: There were fewer than 200 TCR beta chains listed as cytomegalovirus-associated. For cytomegalovirus status, the classifier reportedly gave diagnoses with high specificity and sensitivity.

Trimming removed 2 bases at V and 3 bases at J, with 8 bases between. Germline assignment: CDR1 MNHNS and CDR2 SASEGT. The CDR3 totals 14 residues. While the first cohort had fewer than 850 subjects, the donors belonged to the separate validation cohort of about 120 subjects. Details on this clone: What it binds is not known.

Clones were read by immunoSEQ multiplex PCR, and TCRdb kept only the in-frame ones, dropping some. Seen here are 89,000 or so clones, about 94% observed once, and the top ten hold less than 1.5%. The material sequenced was PBMCs. This receptor was identified in a woman younger than 45 in good health and CMV-seropositive. The rearrangement uses TRBV6-1 and TRBJ1-5; the D is unclear. The CDR3 protein is CASSETENNQPQHF. DNA for the CDR3: TGTGCCAGCAGTGAAACCGAGAACAATCAGCCCCAGCATTTT.